Detailed here is one T cell receptor (beta chain). CDR3 size: 13 residues. Germline V gene data show CDR1 as SEHNR and CDR2 as FQNEAQ (reference sequence). Trimming at V came to 10 bases and at J to 7 bases, leaving 4 bases not matched to a gene. The data belong to a study of blood T cell repertoires in COVID-19. Whole-study context: There were acute and convalescent COVID-19 samples, and they came from the United States, Italy and Spain. From T cells, B-cell-depleted T cells, or PBMCs came the material, which was cDNA or gDNA.

TCRdb's copy holds only in-frame clones and misses some; the assay was immunoSEQ multiplex PCR. The sample has 50,000 to 70,000 clones; about nine tenths are singletons. The gene calls are TRBV7-9 and TRBJ2-1; 13 nucleotides line up with TRBD2. This TCR was sampled from a woman aged 70-85 years with active COVID-19. The material sequenced was peripheral blood. CDR3 DNA sequence: TGTGCCATTTGGACTAGCGGGAGAAATGAGCAGTTCTTC. This gives the protein CAIWTSGRNEQFF.